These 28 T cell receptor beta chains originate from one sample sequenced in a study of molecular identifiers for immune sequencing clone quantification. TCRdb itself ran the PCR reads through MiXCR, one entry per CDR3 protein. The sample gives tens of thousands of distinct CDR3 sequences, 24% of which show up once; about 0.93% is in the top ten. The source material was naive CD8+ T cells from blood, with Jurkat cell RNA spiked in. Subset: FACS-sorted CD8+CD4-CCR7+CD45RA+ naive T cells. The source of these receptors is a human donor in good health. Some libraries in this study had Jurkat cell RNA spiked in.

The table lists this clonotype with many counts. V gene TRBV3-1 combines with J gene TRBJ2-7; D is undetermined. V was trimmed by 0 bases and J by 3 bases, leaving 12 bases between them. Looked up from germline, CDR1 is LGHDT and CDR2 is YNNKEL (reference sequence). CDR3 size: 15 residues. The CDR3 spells CASSQDRSSGYEQYF. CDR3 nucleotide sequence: TGTGCCAGCAGCCAAGATAGGAGTTCCGGCTACGAGCAGTACTTC.

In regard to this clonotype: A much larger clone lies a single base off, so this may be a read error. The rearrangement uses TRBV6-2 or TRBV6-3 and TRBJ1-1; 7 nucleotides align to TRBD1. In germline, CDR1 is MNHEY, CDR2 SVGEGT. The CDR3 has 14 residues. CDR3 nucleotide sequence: TGTGCCAGCTACTCCGGGACAGAGAACACTAAAGCTTTCTTT. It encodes CASYSGTENTKAFF.

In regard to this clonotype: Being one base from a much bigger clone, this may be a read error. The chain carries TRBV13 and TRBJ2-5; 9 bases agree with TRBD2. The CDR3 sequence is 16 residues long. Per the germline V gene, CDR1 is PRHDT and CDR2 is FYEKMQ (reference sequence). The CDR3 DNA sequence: TGTGCCAGCAGCTTAGGCCGGGGGACTAGCCAAGAGCCCCAGTACTTC. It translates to CASSLGRGTSQEPQYF.

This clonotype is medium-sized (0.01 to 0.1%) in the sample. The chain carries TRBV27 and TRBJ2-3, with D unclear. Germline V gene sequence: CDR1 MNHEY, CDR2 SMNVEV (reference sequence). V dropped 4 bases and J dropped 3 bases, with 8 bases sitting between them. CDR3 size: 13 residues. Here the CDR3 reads CASSSQTTDTQYF. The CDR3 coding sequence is TGTGCCAGCAGTTCCCAAACGACAGATACGCAGTATTTT.

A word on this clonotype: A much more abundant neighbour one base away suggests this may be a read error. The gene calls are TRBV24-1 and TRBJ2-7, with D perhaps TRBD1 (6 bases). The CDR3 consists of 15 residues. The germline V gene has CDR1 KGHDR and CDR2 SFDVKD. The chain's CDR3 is CATSDRTEGIYVQYF. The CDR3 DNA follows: TGTGCCACCAGTGACCGGACAGAAGGTATCTACGTGCAGTACTTC.

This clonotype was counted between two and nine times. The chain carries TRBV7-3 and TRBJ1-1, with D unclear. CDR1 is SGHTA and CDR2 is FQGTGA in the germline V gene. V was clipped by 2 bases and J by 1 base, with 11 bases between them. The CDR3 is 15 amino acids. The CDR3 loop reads CASSLFGEGNTEAFF. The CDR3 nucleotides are TGTGCCAGCAGCTTATTTGGGGAGGGGAACACTGAAGCTTTCTTT.

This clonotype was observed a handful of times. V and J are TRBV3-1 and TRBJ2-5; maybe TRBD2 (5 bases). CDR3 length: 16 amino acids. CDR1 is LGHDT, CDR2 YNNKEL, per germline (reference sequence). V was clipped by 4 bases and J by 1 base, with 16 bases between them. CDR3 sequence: CASSRPDYPPQETQYF. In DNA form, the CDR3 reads TGTGCCAGCAGCCGTCCCGACTACCCGCCCCAAGAGACCCAGTACTTC.

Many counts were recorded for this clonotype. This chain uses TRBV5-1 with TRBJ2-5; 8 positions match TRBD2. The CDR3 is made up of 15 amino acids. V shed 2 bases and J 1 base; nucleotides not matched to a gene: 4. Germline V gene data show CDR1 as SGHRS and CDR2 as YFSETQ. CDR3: CASSFWRGAQETQYF. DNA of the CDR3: TGCGCCAGCAGCTTTTGGCGGGGGGCCCAAGAGACCCAGTACTTC. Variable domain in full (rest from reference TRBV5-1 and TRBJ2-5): KAGVTQTPRYLIKTRGQQVTLSCSPISGHRSVSWYQQTPGQGLQFLFEYFSETQRNKGNFPGRFSGRQFSNSRSEMNVSTLELGDSALYLCASSFWRGAQETQYFGPGTRLLVL.

CDR3 amino acids: CSVEDMEASGGPTGELFF. The CDR3 nucleotides are TGCAGCGTTGAAGATATGGAGGCTAGCGGGGGCCCCACCGGGGAGCTGTTTTTT. This chain connects TRBV29-1 to TRBJ2-2, with 10 positions matching TRBD2. Germline V gene lookup returns CDR1 SQVTM and CDR2 ANQGSEA. The CDR3 sequence is 18 residues long. With 0 bases clipped from V and 4 bases from J, the junction kept 11 bases outside the gene matches.

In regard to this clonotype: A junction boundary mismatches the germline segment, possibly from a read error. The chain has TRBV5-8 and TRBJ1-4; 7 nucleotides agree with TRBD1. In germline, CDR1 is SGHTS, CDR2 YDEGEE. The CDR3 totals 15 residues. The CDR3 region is CASSPTGDSNERLFF. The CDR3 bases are TGTGCCAGCTCTCCCACAGGGGATTCCAACGAAAGATTATTTTTC.

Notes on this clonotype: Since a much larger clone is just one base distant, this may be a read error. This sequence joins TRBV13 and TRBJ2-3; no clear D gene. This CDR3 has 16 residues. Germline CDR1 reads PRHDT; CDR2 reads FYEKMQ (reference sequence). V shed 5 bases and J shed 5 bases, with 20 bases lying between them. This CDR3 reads CASSRSEAGYKDTQYF. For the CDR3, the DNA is TGTGCCAGCAGCAGAAGCGAGGCCGGGTACAAAGATACGCAGTATTTT.

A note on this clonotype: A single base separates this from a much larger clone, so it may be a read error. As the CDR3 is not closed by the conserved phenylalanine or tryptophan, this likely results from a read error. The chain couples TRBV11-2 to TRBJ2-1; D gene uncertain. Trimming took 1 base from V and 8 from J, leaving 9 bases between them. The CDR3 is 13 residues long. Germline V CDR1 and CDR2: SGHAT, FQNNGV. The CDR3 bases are TGTGCCAGCAGCTTAGTTCAGTGGGATGAGCAGTTCTCC. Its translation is CASSLVQWDEQFS.

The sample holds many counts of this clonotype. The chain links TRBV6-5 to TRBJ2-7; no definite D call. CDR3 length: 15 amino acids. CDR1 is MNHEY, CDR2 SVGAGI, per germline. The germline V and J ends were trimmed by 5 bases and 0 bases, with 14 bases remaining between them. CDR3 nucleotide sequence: TGTGCCAGCAGTCCCAGCTATCCCAACTCCTACGAGCAGTACTTC. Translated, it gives CASSPSYPNSYEQYF.

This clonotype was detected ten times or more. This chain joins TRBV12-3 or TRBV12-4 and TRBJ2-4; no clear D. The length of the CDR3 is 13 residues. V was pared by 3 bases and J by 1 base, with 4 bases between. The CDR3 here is CASSFSAKNIQYF. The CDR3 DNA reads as TGTGCCAGCAGTTTCAGCGCCAAAAACATTCAGTACTTC.

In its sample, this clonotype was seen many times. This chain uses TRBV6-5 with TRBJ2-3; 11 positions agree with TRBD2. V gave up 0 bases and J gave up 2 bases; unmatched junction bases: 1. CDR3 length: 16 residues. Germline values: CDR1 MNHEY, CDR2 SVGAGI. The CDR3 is CASSYSTSGDTDTQYF. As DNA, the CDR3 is TGTGCCAGCAGTTACTCGACTAGCGGGGACACAGATACGCAGTATTTT.

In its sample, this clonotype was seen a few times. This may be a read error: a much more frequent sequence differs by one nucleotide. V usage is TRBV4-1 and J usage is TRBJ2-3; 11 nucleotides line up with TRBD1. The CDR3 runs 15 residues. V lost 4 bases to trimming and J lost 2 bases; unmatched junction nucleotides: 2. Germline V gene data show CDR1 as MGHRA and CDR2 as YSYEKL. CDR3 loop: CASSRGQGATDTQYF. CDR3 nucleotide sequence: TGCGCCAGCAGCCGCGGACAGGGGGCCACAGATACGCAGTATTTT.

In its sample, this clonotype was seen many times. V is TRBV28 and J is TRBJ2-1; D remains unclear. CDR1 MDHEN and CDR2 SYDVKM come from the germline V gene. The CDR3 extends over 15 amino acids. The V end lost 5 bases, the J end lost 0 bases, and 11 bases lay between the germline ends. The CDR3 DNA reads TGTGCCAGCAGTATAGACGTTTTCTCCTACAATGAGCAGTTCTTC. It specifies CASSIDVFSYNEQFF.

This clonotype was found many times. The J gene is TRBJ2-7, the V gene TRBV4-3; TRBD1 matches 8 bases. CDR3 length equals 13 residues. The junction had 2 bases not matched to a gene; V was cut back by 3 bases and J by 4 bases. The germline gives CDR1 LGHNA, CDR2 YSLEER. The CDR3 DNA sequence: TGCGCCAGCAGCCAGGACAGGGTTTACGAGCAGTACTTC. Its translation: CASSQDRVYEQYF.

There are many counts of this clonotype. In nucleotides, the CDR3 is TGTGCCAGCAGCTTAGCCGATCCGGCACCTCTGAGGAACACTGAAGCTTTCTTT. Encoded protein: CASSLADPAPLRNTEAFF. This chain connects TRBV7-9 to TRBJ1-1; the D is unclear. Per the germline V gene, CDR1 is SEHNR and CDR2 is FQNEAQ (reference sequence). V lost 0 bases to trimming and J lost 1 base, with 18 bases between them. The CDR3 length is 18 residues.

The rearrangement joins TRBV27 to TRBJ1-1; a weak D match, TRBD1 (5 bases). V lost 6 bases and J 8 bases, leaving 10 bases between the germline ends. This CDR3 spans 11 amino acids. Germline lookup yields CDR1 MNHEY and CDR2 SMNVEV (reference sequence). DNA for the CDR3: TGTGCCAGCAGCGTCGGGGCAGAAGCTTTCTTT. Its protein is CASSVGAEAFF.

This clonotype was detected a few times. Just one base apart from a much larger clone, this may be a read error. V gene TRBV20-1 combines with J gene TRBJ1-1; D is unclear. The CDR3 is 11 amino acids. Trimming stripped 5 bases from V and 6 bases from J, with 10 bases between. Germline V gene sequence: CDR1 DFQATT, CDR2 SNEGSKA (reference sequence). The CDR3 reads CSAGRRAEAFF. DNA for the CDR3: TGCAGTGCTGGCCGCAGAGCTGAAGCTTTCTTT.

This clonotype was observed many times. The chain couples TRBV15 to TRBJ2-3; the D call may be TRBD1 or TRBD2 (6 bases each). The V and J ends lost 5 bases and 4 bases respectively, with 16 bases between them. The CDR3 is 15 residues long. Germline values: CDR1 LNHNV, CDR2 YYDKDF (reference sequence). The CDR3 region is CATSGPSGAPDTQYF. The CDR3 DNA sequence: TGTGCCACCAGCGGCCCATCGGGGGCCCCAGATACGCAGTATTTT.

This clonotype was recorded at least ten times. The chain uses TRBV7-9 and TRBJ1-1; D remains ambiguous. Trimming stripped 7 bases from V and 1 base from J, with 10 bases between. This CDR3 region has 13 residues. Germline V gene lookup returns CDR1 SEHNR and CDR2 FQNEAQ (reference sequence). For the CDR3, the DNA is TGTGCCAGCACCAACGACGCGAACACTGAAGCTTTCTTT. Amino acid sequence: CASTNDANTEAFF.

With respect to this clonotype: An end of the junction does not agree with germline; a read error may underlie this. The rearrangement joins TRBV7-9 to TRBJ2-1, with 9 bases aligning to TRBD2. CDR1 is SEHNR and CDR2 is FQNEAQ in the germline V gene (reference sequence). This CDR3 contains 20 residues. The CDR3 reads CASSLGLGPRLAEYYSEQFF. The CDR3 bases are TGTGCCAGCAGCTTAGGGCTCGGGCCACGACTAGCGGAGTACTACAGTGAGCAGTTCTTC.

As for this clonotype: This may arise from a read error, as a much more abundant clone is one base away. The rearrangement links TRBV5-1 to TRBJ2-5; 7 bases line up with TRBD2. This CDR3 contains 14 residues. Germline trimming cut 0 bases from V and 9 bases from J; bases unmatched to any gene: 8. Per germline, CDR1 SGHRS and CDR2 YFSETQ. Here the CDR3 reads CASSLAVGGEPQYF. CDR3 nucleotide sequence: TGCGCCAGCAGCTTGGCCGTGGGAGGGGAGCCCCAGTACTTC.

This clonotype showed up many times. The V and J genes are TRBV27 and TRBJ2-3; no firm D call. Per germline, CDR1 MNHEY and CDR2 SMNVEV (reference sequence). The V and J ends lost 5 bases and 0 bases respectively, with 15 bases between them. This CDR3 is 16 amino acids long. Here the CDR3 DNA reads TGTGCCAGCAGTCCTAGGGTCCCGGACAGCACAGATACGCAGTATTTT. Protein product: CASSPRVPDSTDTQYF.

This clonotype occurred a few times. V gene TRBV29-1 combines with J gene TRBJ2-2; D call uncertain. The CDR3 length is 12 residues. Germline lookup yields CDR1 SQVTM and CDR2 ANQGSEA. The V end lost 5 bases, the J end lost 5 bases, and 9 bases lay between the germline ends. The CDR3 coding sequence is TGCAGCGTTACCCTGGGAACCGGGGAGCTGTTTTTT. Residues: CSVTLGTGELFF.

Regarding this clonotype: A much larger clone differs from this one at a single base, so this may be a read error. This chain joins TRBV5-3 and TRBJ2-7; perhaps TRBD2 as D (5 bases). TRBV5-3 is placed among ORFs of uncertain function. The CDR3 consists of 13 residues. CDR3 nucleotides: TGTGTCAGCAGCACGCCCGGGACCTACGAGCAGTACTTC. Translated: CVSSTPGTYEQYF.